This T cell receptor beta chain originates from a study of blood T cell repertoires in COVID-19. Overall study: T cells, B-cell-depleted T cells, or PBMCs provided the cDNA or gDNA that served as material.

A single count supports this clone. TCRdb's copy holds only in-frame clones and misses some; the assay was immunoSEQ multiplex PCR. The top ten hold 4% of the sample, which has approximately 240,000 clones, just under 85% seen once. The ends were cut back, 0 bases at V and 5 bases at J, with 11 bases in the middle. In germline, CDR1 is SGDLS, CDR2 YYNGEE. The CDR3 is made up of 15 amino acids. The gene calls are TRBV9 and TRBJ2-2, with D maybe TRBD1 (6 bases). The source is a man in his forties or fifties with acute or convalescent COVID-19. Specimen: peripheral blood. CDR3 loop: CASSVDGRGTGELFF. DNA of the CDR3: TGTGCCAGCAGCGTAGATGGCAGGGGTACCGGGGAGCTGTTTTTT.